This T cell receptor beta chain comes out of a study of T cell changes during pregnancy in multiple sclerosis. Repertoires were generated with immunoSEQ multiplex PCR, while TCRdb's copy carries only in-frame clones and drops some. The table has around 49,000 clones, around 90% seen once. The TCR sequence derives from a female donor in good health, enrolled as a control in a pregnancy study. The specimen comprised CD4+ T cells from peripheral blood mononuclear cells, sampled after pregnancy.

In DNA, the CDR3 is TGTGCCAGCAATAGTGACTCCTACGAGCAGTACTTC. Its translation: CASNSDSYEQYF. The rearrangement uses TRBV6-6 and TRBJ2-7; D call uncertain. V gave up 7 bases and J gave up 0 bases, with 7 bases separating them. Germline V gene lookup returns CDR1 MNHNY and CDR2 SVGAGI (reference sequence). This CDR3 has 12 residues.